The rows below give T cell receptor beta chains drawn from one sample of a study of blood T cell repertoires in COVID-19. Using immunoSEQ multiplex PCR, the repertoire was profiled, and TCRdb retains in-frame clones only, with some absent. The data show 95,000 to 110,000 clones, 85% to 90% seen once. Sequenced: peripheral blood. The receptors originated from a human donor in a cohort sampled during active COVID-19. The CDR3 runs from the conserved cysteine through the conserved F or W. The D gene is left open where the match is weak. Rows give clone size only sometimes, using once, few, many, or a class for an expanded clone.

v_call: TRBV19; clone_size: -; j_call: TRBJ2-3; d_call: -; cdr3_nt: TGTGCCAGTAGTTCTACGCTCGCAGATACGCAGTATTTT; cdr3_aa: CASSSTLADTQYF
v_call: TRBV2; clone_size: -; j_call: TRBJ2-5; d_call: TRBD2; cdr3_nt: TGTGCCAGATCCGGGACTAGCGTTGAGACCCAGTACTTC; cdr3_aa: CARSGTSVETQYF
v_call: TRBV28; clone_size: -; j_call: TRBJ1-2; d_call: TRBD1; cdr3_nt: TGTGCCGCAACCGGGACAGCGGACAACTATGGCTACACCTTC; cdr3_aa: CAATGTADNYGYTF
v_call: TRBV4-2; clone_size: -; j_call: TRBJ2-1; d_call: TRBD2; cdr3_nt: TGTGCCAGCAGCCAACCGGGACTAGGGAACAATGAGCAGTTCTTC; cdr3_aa: CASSQPGLGNNEQFF
v_call: TRBV5-1; clone_size: -; j_call: TRBJ1-5; d_call: -; cdr3_nt: TGCGCCAGCAGCCCGGACGGACAGAATCAGCCCCAGCATTTT; cdr3_aa: CASSPDGQNQPQHF
v_call: TRBV10-1; clone_size: -; j_call: TRBJ2-7; d_call: TRBD1; cdr3_nt: TGCGCCTGTGCCCGGGACAGGGAGGTTATATTCCTCCGCTACGAGCAGTACTTC; cdr3_aa: CACARDREVIFLRYEQYF
v_call: TRBV20-1; clone_size: -; j_call: TRBJ1-1; d_call: -; cdr3_nt: TGCAGTCCTTACACTGAAGCTTTCTTT; cdr3_aa: CSPYTEAFF
v_call: TRBV7-8; clone_size: -; j_call: TRBJ2-7; d_call: -; cdr3_nt: TGTGCCAGCAGCTTAAGGGGGAGCGCATCCTACGAGCAGTACTTC; cdr3_aa: CASSLRGSASYEQYF
v_call: TRBV27; clone_size: -; j_call: TRBJ1-4; d_call: -; cdr3_nt: TGTGCCAGCAGTTCCCAGAGGGCCGAAGGTGAAAAACTGTTTTTT; cdr3_aa: CASSSQRAEGEKLFF
v_call: TRBV27; clone_size: once; j_call: TRBJ2-7; d_call: TRBD2; cdr3_nt: TGTGCCAGCAGTAAACTAGCGGGAGTATCCGAGCAGTACTTC; cdr3_aa: CASSKLAGVSEQYF
v_call: TRBV11-2; clone_size: -; j_call: TRBJ2-1; d_call: -; cdr3_nt: TGTGCCAGCAGCTTTTCGGCGGGAACAAGCTCCTACAATGAGCAGTTCTTC; cdr3_aa: CASSFSAGTSSYNEQFF
v_call: TRBV7-2; clone_size: -; j_call: TRBJ2-2; d_call: TRBD2; cdr3_nt: TGTGCCAGCAGCTTTCAGGCGGGGGGGCTCTCCGGGGAGCTGTTTTTT; cdr3_aa: CASSFQAGGLSGELFF
v_call: TRBV28; clone_size: -; j_call: TRBJ2-3; d_call: -; cdr3_nt: TGTGCCAGCAGTGGGGACATACCCACAGATACGCAGTATTTT; cdr3_aa: CASSGDIPTDTQYF
v_call: TRBV6-5; clone_size: -; j_call: TRBJ2-7; d_call: -; cdr3_nt: TGTGCCAGCAGTTCCCTCCGGGACACCTACGAGCAGTACTTC; cdr3_aa: CASSSLRDTYEQYF
v_call: TRBV28; clone_size: -; j_call: TRBJ1-5; d_call: -; cdr3_nt: TGTGCCAGCGACAGATCGGGTAATCAGCCCCAGCATTTT; cdr3_aa: CASDRSGNQPQHF
v_call: TRBV7-2; clone_size: -; j_call: TRBJ1-5; d_call: TRBD1; cdr3_nt: TGTGCCAGCAGCACCAGGGGGCGCAGCAATCAGCCCCAGCATTTT; cdr3_aa: CASSTRGRSNQPQHF
v_call: TRBV27; clone_size: once; j_call: TRBJ1-4; d_call: -; cdr3_nt: TGTGCCAGCAAGAGATCCCGGGATCCCGCTGAAAAACTGTTTTTT; cdr3_aa: CASKRSRDPAEKLFF
v_call: TRBV2; clone_size: few; j_call: TRBJ1-5; d_call: TRBD1; cdr3_nt: TGTGCCAGCAGGCGACAGGGGACAAGCAATCAGCCCCAGCATTTT; cdr3_aa: CASRRQGTSNQPQHF
v_call: TRBV5-5; clone_size: once; j_call: TRBJ2-7; d_call: TRBD1; cdr3_nt: TGTGCCAGCAGCGCCACGACAGGGCCCGAGCAGTACTTC; cdr3_aa: CASSATTGPEQYF
v_call: TRBV21-1; clone_size: -; j_call: TRBJ2-1; d_call: -; cdr3_nt: TGTGCCAGCAGCACCCGAGGGACTAGCGGGAGGACTCCTAACAATGAGCAGTTCTTC; cdr3_aa: CASSTRGTSGRTPNNEQFF
v_call: TRBV10-2; clone_size: once; j_call: TRBJ1-1; d_call: -; cdr3_nt: TGCGCCAGCGAAACGGGGGGCCAAAACACTGAAGCTTTCTTT; cdr3_aa: CASETGGQNTEAFF
v_call: TRBV4-3; clone_size: -; j_call: TRBJ2-5; d_call: -; cdr3_nt: TGCGCCAGCAGCCTCAATCGTTTCGGCGGGGTTCAAGAGACCCAGTACTTC; cdr3_aa: CASSLNRFGGVQETQYF
v_call: TRBV28; clone_size: -; j_call: TRBJ2-6; d_call: -; cdr3_nt: TGTGCCAGCACCCCGCAGGCTGGGGCCAACGTCCTGACTTTC; cdr3_aa: CASTPQAGANVLTF
v_call: TRBV9; clone_size: few; j_call: TRBJ2-2; d_call: -; cdr3_nt: TGTGCCAGCAGCGTTGGGGAGGCGGACACCGGGGAGCTGTTTTTT; cdr3_aa: CASSVGEADTGELFF
v_call: TRBV5-1; clone_size: -; j_call: TRBJ2-1; d_call: TRBD2; cdr3_nt: TGCGCCAGCAGCATATGGACTAGCTACAATGAGCAGTTCTTC; cdr3_aa: CASSIWTSYNEQFF
v_call: TRBV29-1; clone_size: -; j_call: TRBJ1-2; d_call: TRBD1; cdr3_nt: TGCAGCGTTGAGGAGGACAGGGTCGCTGGCTACACCTTC; cdr3_aa: CSVEEDRVAGYTF
v_call: TRBV7-6; clone_size: -; j_call: TRBJ2-2; d_call: -; cdr3_nt: TGTGCCAGCAGCCCCGGGTCCAACCTTAACACCGGGGAGCTGTTTTTT; cdr3_aa: CASSPGSNLNTGELFF
v_call: TRBV28; clone_size: -; j_call: TRBJ2-5; d_call: TRBD1; cdr3_nt: TGTGCCAGCAGTTCCCCGGGACAGGGTCTAACCCAGTACTTC; cdr3_aa: CASSSPGQGLTQYF
v_call: TRBV4-1; clone_size: few; j_call: TRBJ1-5; d_call: -; cdr3_nt: TGCGCCAGCAGCCAAGATGTCGACACTAGCAATCAGCCCCAGCATTTT; cdr3_aa: CASSQDVDTSNQPQHF
v_call: TRBV11-2; clone_size: -; j_call: TRBJ1-1; d_call: -; cdr3_nt: TGTGCCAGCAGCCCGGGATCGAGGACTGAAGCTTTCTTT; cdr3_aa: CASSPGSRTEAFF
v_call: TRBV7-9; clone_size: -; j_call: TRBJ1-1; d_call: -; cdr3_nt: TGTGCCAGCAGCTTATCTCCTGAAGCTTTCTTT; cdr3_aa: CASSLSPEAFF
v_call: TRBV24-1; clone_size: -; j_call: TRBJ2-2; d_call: -; cdr3_nt: TGTGCCACCAGTGATTCCCTTTTGGCCCGGGGCACCGGGGAGCTGTTTTTT; cdr3_aa: CATSDSLLARGTGELFF
v_call: TRBV9; clone_size: -; j_call: TRBJ1-1; d_call: -; cdr3_nt: TGTGCCAGCAGCCTGGAGACAGGTATGAACACTGAAGCTTTCTTT; cdr3_aa: CASSLETGMNTEAFF
v_call: TRBV25-1; clone_size: -; j_call: TRBJ2-5; d_call: -; cdr3_nt: TGTGCCAGCAGTGAATTAGGGAGAAGAGGAGGCAGGGAGACCCAGTACTTC; cdr3_aa: CASSELGRRGGRETQYF
v_call: TRBV7-9; clone_size: -; j_call: TRBJ2-1; d_call: TRBD1; cdr3_nt: TGTGCCAGCAGCGTCCCGGGACAGGGGACCGAGCAGTTCTTC; cdr3_aa: CASSVPGQGTEQFF
v_call: TRBV19; clone_size: -; j_call: TRBJ2-4; d_call: TRBD1; cdr3_nt: TGTGCCAGTAGTATTAGTACAGGGGAGTTGTTCCAAAACATTCAGTACTTC; cdr3_aa: CASSISTGELFQNIQYF
v_call: TRBV5-6; clone_size: -; j_call: TRBJ1-2; d_call: -; cdr3_nt: TGTGCCCAGGGAATTTTCACAGCCCCCAACTATGGCTACACCTTC; cdr3_aa: CAQGIFTAPNYGYTF
v_call: TRBV21-1; clone_size: -; j_call: TRBJ1-6; d_call: -; cdr3_nt: TGTGCCAGCAGCCCGGGGAAGGGGCAGGGAGGCGGAGCACCCCTCCACTTT; cdr3_aa: CASSPGKGQGGGAPLHF
v_call: TRBV19; clone_size: -; j_call: TRBJ2-7; d_call: TRBD1; cdr3_nt: TGTGCCAGTAGTATAGATTTGGGGACAGCCTCCTACGAGCAGTACTTC; cdr3_aa: CASSIDLGTASYEQYF
v_call: TRBV5-1; clone_size: -; j_call: TRBJ2-3; d_call: -; cdr3_nt: TGCGCCAGCAGCCCCGAGGGGGGGGCAGATACGCAGTATTTT; cdr3_aa: CASSPEGGADTQYF
v_call: TRBV6-6; clone_size: -; j_call: TRBJ2-1; d_call: TRBD1; cdr3_nt: TGTGCCAGCAGGATAGGACAGGGTGGGTCTGATGAGCAGTTCTTC; cdr3_aa: CASRIGQGGSDEQFF
v_call: TRBV19; clone_size: -; j_call: TRBJ2-7; d_call: -; cdr3_nt: TGTGCCAGTAGTCTTGGGTCCGGGACCTACGAGCAGTACTTC; cdr3_aa: CASSLGSGTYEQYF
v_call: TRBV11-2; clone_size: -; j_call: TRBJ1-4; d_call: -; cdr3_nt: TGTGCCAGCAGCGTAATGGACGGGATAAATGAAAAACTGTTTTTT; cdr3_aa: CASSVMDGINEKLFF
v_call: TRBV6-6; clone_size: -; j_call: TRBJ2-5; d_call: TRBD1; cdr3_nt: TGTGCCAGCAGTGGACAGGGGGTGGAGACCCAGTACTTC; cdr3_aa: CASSGQGVETQYF
v_call: TRBV2; clone_size: -; j_call: TRBJ2-2; d_call: -; cdr3_nt: TGTGCCAGCAGTGACGAAGGGGGTCGGCAAACCGGGGAGCTGTTTTTT; cdr3_aa: CASSDEGGRQTGELFF